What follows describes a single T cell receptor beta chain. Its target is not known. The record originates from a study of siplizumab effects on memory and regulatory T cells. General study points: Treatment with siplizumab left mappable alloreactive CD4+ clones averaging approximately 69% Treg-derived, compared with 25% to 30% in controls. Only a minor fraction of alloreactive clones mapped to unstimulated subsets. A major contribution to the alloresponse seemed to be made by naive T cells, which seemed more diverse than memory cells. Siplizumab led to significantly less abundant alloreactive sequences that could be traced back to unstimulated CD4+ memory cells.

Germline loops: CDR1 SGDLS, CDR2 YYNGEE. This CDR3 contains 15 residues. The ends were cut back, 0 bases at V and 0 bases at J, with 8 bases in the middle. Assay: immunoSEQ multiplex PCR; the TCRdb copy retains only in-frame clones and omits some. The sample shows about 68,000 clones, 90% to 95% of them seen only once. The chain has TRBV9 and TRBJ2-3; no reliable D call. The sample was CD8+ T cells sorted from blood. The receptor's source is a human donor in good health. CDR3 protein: CASSVESPSTDTQYF. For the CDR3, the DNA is TGTGCCAGCAGCGTAGAGTCTCCGAGCACAGATACGCAGTATTTT.